A single sample gave rise to the 21 T cell receptor beta chains below, sequenced in a study of shared clonotypes between healthy human individuals. Repertoires were generated with immunoSEQ multiplex PCR, while TCRdb's copy carries only in-frame clones and drops some. The sample records about 490,000 clones, less than 80% being singletons. The sample was PBMCs. The receptor set was obtained from a woman in her thirties or forties in good health. Some clones in this sample may be carry-over from other donors' samples.

There are a few counts of this clone. This chain connects TRBV9 to TRBJ2-3, with 8 bases lining up with TRBD2. V was pared by 0 bases and J by 1 base, with 4 bases of the junction left unmatched. This CDR3 has 16 residues. In germline, CDR1 is SGDLS, CDR2 YYNGEE. CDR3 loop: CASSVGVTSGTDTQYF. CDR3 nucleotide sequence: TGTGCCAGCAGCGTAGGGGTGACTAGCGGCACAGATACGCAGTATTTT.

The chain joins TRBV5-1 to TRBJ1-1, with a weak D call TRBD1 (5 bases). Per germline, CDR1 SGHRS and CDR2 YFSETQ. Trimming cost V 0 bases and J 0 bases, with 9 bases left between them. CDR3 length: 15 amino acids. CDR3 loop: CASSLDPGVNTEAFF. The CDR3 nucleotides are TGCGCCAGCAGCTTGGATCCGGGGGTGAACACTGAAGCTTTCTTT.

The chain combines TRBV5-1 with TRBJ2-1; 8 bases agree with TRBD1. Germline V gives CDR1 SGHRS, CDR2 YFSETQ. This CDR3 spans 16 amino acids. Unmatched junction bases numbered 7, after V lost 4 bases and J lost 1 base. CDR3 bases: TGCGCCAGCAGCCCGACAGGGGATGTATCCTACAATGAGCAGTTCTTC. Translated, it gives CASSPTGDVSYNEQFF.

This sequence joins TRBV7-2 and TRBJ2-5, with D unclear. V lost 5 bases, J lost 4 bases, and 17 bases lay in between. This CDR3 is built from 15 residues. Germline CDR1 reads SGHTA; CDR2 reads FQGNSA. This CDR3 is CASSLDSASSETQYF. In nucleotides, the CDR3 is TGTGCCAGCAGCCTCGACTCCGCGTCTTCAGAGACCCAGTACTTC.

The CDR3 here is CASSRAGQGGYEQYF. CDR3 DNA sequence: TGTGCCAGCAGTCGGGCGGGACAGGGGGGGTACGAGCAGTACTTC. The V and J genes are TRBV28 and TRBJ2-7, with 11 bases identical to TRBD1. CDR3 size: 15 residues. In germline, CDR1 is MDHEN, CDR2 SYDVKM. Trimming removed 5 bases from V and 4 bases from J; junction bases left unmatched: 7.

V usage is TRBV13 and J usage is TRBJ1-4; 9 bases map to TRBD1. V was clipped by 3 bases and J by 7 bases; unmatched bases: 3. From germline, CDR1 is PRHDT and CDR2 FYEKMQ (reference sequence). The CDR3 is 14 residues long. The CDR3 DNA follows: TGTGCCAGCAGCTTGGGACAGGGAGGTGAAAAACTGTTTTTT. Protein sequence: CASSLGQGGEKLFF.

Of note for this clone: Other DNA sequences in this specimen translate into the identical CDR3. The chain carries TRBV28 and TRBJ1-2, with D tentatively TRBD1 (5 bases). From germline, CDR1 is MDHEN and CDR2 SYDVKM. The CDR3 consists of 14 residues. V was cut by 1 base and J by 4 bases, with 10 bases left in between. CDR3 sequence reads: CASSLSPDIYGYTF. The CDR3 coding sequence is TGTGCCAGCAGTTTATCCCCGGACATCTATGGCTACACCTTC.

V and J are TRBV7-2 and TRBJ2-7; TRBD2 aligns across 10 bases. Germline V gene sequence: CDR1 SGHTA, CDR2 FQGNSA. V was pared by 4 bases and J by 2 bases, with 11 bases of the junction left unmatched. This CDR3 comprises 17 residues. The DNA of the CDR3 is TGTGCCAGCAGCTCCCCCCCCGGGAGCGGGAGGGCCTACGAGCAGTACTTC. This gives the protein CASSSPPGSGRAYEQYF.

V is TRBV10-2 and J is TRBJ1-6; the D is unclear. V was shortened by 6 bases and J by 8 bases, with 14 bases between the two germline ends. The CDR3 length is 14 residues. Germline assignment: CDR1 WSHSY and CDR2 SAAADI. CDR3 in DNA: TGCGCCAGCAGGAAGACGGCGCGCGATTCACCCCTCCACTTT. Translated, it gives CASRKTARDSPLHF.

The rearrangement uses TRBV5-8 and TRBJ2-1, with TRBD2 identical over 13 bases. With 4 bases clipped from V and 14 bases from J, the junction kept 15 bases outside the gene matches. The V gene's germline CDR1 is SGHTS and CDR2 YDEGEE. The CDR3 extends over 16 amino acids. CDR3: CASSPAGLAGVNGEFF. The CDR3 nucleotides read TGTGCCAGCAGCCCCGCCGGACTAGCGGGAGTAAATGGGGAGTTCTTC.

The V call is TRBV30, the J call TRBJ2-5; a weak D match, TRBD1 (6 bases). Germline CDR1 is GTSNPN and CDR2 is SVGIG (reference sequence). V was trimmed by 7 bases and J by 2 bases, leaving 17 bases between them. This CDR3 has 14 residues. The CDR3 protein is CASTGTNLQETQYF. In nucleotides, the CDR3 is TGTGCCTCTACCGGGACAAATCTTCAAGAGACCCAGTACTTC.

This clone was found once. The V call is TRBV5-4, the J call TRBJ2-3; D gene unclear. Looked up from germline, CDR1 is SGHNT and CDR2 is YYREEE (reference sequence). The CDR3 has 14 residues. V lost 3 bases and J lost 2, with 10 bases in between. CDR3 residues: CASSYGRSTDTQYF. The CDR3 DNA is TGTGCCAGCAGCTACGGGCGATCCACAGATACGCAGTATTTT.

On this clone: A junction boundary mismatches the germline segment, possibly from a read error. This rearrangement joins TRBV7-7 to TRBJ2-1; 11 bases are a match to TRBD2. This CDR3 spans 15 amino acids. The germline V gene has CDR1 SSHAT and CDR2 FNYEAQ (reference sequence). CDR3 sequence reads: CASSQGLAGSNEQFF. DNA of the CDR3: TGTGCTAGCAGCCAAGGACTAGCGGGTAGCAATGAGCAGTTCTTC.

The V gene is TRBV5-1, the J gene TRBJ2-3; D may correspond to TRBD1 or TRBD2 (5 bases each). Germline V gene sequence: CDR1 SGHRS, CDR2 YFSETQ. V was cut by 5 bases and J by 2 bases, with 18 bases left in between. The CDR3 has 16 residues. The CDR3 loop is CASSGDPGLNTDTQYF. CDR3 nucleotide sequence: TGCGCCAGCAGTGGGGACCCGGGGCTTAACACAGATACGCAGTATTTT.

The chain has TRBV2 and TRBJ2-1; unclear D gene. Germline-derived CDR1 and CDR2 are SNHLY and FYNNEI. The CDR3 is 13 residues long. Trimming took 1 base from V and 4 from J, leaving 5 bases between them. The CDR3 region has the DNA TGTGCCAGCAGTGAAGACCTATACAATGAGCAGTTCTTC. Its protein product is CASSEDLYNEQFF.

This chain uses TRBV5-1 with TRBJ1-1; D is undetermined. The CDR3 consists of 13 residues. Per germline, CDR1 SGHRS and CDR2 YFSETQ. V gave up 4 bases and J gave up 1 base, with 8 bases separating them. The CDR3 spells CASSTSENTEAFF. The CDR3 DNA sequence: TGCGCCAGCAGCACCTCAGAGAACACTGAAGCTTTCTTT.

V is TRBV12-5 and J is TRBJ1-1, with D perhaps TRBD1 (5 bases). V lost 5 bases, J lost 1 base, and 8 bases lay in between. Per the germline V gene, CDR1 is LGHNT and CDR2 is FRNRAP. CDR3 size: 13 residues. The CDR3 spells CASGGAGNTEAFF. CDR3 coding DNA: TGTGCTAGTGGTGGGGCAGGGAACACTGAAGCTTTCTTT.

The chain uses TRBV5-4 and TRBJ2-5, with D perhaps TRBD2 (5 bases). Between the trimmed V and J ends, which lost 0 bases and 4 bases, there was a span of 13 bases. This CDR3 comprises 15 residues. Germline V gives CDR1 SGHNT, CDR2 YYREEE (reference sequence). CDR3 amino acids: CASSLANAGGETQYF. The CDR3 DNA is TGTGCCAGCAGCTTGGCTAACGCTGGAGGAGAGACCCAGTACTTC.

This rearrangement joins TRBV5-1 to TRBJ2-3; D is unresolved. Trimming took 0 bases from V and 2 from J, leaving 7 bases between them. CDR3 length: 14 amino acids. Germline loops: CDR1 SGHRS, CDR2 YFSETQ. DNA of the CDR3: TGCGCCAGCAGCTTGGACGGTTTCACAGATACGCAGTATTTT. It codes for CASSLDGFTDTQYF.

The V and J genes are TRBV6-6 and TRBJ2-1, with 16 bases matching TRBD2. The CDR3 sequence is 15 residues long. Germline V lookup: CDR1 MNHNY, CDR2 SVGAGI (reference sequence). After removal of 5 bases from V and 7 bases from J, the junction contained 2 bases not matched to a gene. The CDR3 loop is CASSQGLAGGNEQFF. DNA of the CDR3: TGTGCCAGCAGTCAGGGACTAGCGGGAGGGAATGAGCAGTTCTTC.

For the CDR3, the DNA is TGTGCCACCAGCAGAGGGACAGGGAGAGAGACCCAGTACTTC. This codes for CATSRGTGRETQYF. The chain has TRBV15 and TRBJ2-5, with 8 bases matching TRBD1. The germline V gene encodes CDR1 LNHNV and CDR2 YYDKDF (reference sequence). CDR3 length equals 14 residues. J lost 4 bases, V lost 1 base, and 2 bases had no gene match. The variable domain in full, with the rest retrieved from reference TRBV15 and TRBJ2-5, is DAMVIQNPRYQVTQFGKPVTLSCSQTLNHNVMYWYQQKSSQAPKLLFHYYDKDFNNEADTPDNFQSRRPNTSFCFLDIRSPGLGDTAMYLCATSRGTGRETQYFGPGTRLLVL.